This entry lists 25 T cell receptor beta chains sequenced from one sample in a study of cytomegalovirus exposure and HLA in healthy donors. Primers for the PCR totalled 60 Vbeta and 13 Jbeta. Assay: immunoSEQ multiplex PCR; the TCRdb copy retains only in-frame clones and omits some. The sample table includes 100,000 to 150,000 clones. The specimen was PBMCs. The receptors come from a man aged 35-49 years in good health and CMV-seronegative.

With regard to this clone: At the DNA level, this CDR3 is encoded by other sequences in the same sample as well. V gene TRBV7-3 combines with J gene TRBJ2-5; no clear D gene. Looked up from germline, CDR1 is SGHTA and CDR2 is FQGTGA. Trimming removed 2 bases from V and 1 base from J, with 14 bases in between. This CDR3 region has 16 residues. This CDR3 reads CASSLGLMAGQETQYF. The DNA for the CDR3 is TGTGCCAGCAGCTTAGGATTGATGGCAGGCCAAGAGACCCAGTACTTC.

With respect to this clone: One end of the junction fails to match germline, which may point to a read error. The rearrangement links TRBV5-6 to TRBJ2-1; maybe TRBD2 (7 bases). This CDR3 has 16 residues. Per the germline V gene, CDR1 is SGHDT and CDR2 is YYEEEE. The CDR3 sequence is CASGLRGRASYNEQFF. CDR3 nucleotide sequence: TGTGCCAGCGGCTTGAGGGGGAGGGCCTCCTACAATGAGCAGTTCTTC. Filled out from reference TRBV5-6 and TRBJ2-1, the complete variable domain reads DAGVTQSPTHLIKTRGQQVTLRCSPKSGHDTVSWYQQALGQGPQFIFQYYEEEERQRGNFPDRFSGHQFPNYSSELNVNALLLGDSALYLCASGLRGRASYNEQFFGPGTRLTVL.

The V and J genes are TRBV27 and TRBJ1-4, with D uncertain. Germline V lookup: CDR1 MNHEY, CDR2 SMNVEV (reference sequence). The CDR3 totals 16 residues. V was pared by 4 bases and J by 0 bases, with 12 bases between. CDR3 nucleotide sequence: TGTGCCAGCAGTTATTACCCGAGAGCAACTAATGAAAAACTGTTTTTT. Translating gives CASSYYPRATNEKLFF.

In DNA form, the CDR3 reads TGTGCCAGCAGTGATCTTATAGGCTACACCTTC. Amino acid sequence: CASSDLIGYTF. The chain has TRBV25-1 and TRBJ1-2; D call uncertain. The germline V and J ends were trimmed by 3 bases and 8 bases, with 7 bases remaining between them. The CDR3 extends over 11 amino acids. Germline V gene sequence: CDR1 MGHDK, CDR2 SYGVNS.

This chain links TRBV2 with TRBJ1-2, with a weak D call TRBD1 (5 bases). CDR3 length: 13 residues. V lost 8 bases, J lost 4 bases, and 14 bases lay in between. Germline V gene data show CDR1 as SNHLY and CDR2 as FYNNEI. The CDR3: CASAIGVAYGYTF. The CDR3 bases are TGTGCCAGCGCTATAGGGGTGGCCTATGGCTACACCTTC.

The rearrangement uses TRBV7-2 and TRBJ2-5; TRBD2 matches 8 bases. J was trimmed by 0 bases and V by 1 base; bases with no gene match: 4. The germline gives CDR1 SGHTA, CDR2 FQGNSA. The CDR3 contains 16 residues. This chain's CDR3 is CASSLGQREHQETQYF. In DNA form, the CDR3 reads TGTGCCAGCAGCTTAGGTCAGCGGGAGCACCAAGAGACCCAGTACTTC.

The CDR3 DNA reads TGCAGCGTTGAAGTGGCAGGCGAAGGGCCCCAGCATTTT. Residues: CSVEVAGEGPQHF. The rearrangement links TRBV29-1 to TRBJ1-5; D not resolved. In germline, CDR1 is SQVTM, CDR2 ANQGSEA. This CDR3 spans 13 amino acids. Trimming took 1 base from V and 9 from J, leaving 13 bases between them.

The CDR3 nucleotides read TGTGCCAGCAGTACTAGCGAAACCTACAATGAGCAGTTCTTC. Translated: CASSTSETYNEQFF. This chain joins TRBV2 and TRBJ2-1; the match to TRBD2 covers 7 bases. With 5 bases clipped from V and 2 bases from J, the junction kept 3 bases outside the gene matches. CDR1 and CDR2 (germline): SNHLY, FYNNEI. This CDR3 spans 14 amino acids.

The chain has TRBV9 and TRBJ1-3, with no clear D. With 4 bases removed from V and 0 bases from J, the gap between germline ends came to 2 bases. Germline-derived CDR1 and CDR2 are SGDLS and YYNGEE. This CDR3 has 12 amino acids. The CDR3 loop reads CASSHSGNTIYF. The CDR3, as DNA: TGTGCCAGCAGCCACTCTGGAAACACCATATATTTT.

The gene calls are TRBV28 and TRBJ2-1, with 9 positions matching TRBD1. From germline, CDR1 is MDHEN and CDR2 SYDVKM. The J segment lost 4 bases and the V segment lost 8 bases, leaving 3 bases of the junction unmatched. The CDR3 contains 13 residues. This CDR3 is CASLGQGYNEQFF. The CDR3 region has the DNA TGTGCCAGCTTGGGACAGGGTTACAATGAGCAGTTCTTC.

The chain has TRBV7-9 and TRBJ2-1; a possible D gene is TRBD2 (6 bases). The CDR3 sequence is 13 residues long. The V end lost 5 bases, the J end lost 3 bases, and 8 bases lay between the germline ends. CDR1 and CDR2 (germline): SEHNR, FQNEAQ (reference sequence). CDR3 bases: TGTGCCAGCAGCCCGACTAGCTACAATGAGCAGTTCTTC. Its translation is CASSPTSYNEQFF.

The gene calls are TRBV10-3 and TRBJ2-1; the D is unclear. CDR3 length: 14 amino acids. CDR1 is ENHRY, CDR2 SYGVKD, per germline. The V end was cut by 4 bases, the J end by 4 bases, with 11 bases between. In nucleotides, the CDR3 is TGTGCCATCAGTGCGGGTTCCTTGTACAATGAGCAGTTCTTC. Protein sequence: CAISAGSLYNEQFF.

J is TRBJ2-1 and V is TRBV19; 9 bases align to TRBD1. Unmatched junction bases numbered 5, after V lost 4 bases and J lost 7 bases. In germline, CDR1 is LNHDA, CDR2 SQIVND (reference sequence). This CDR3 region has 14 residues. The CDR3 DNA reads TGTGCCAGTAGTAGCCCGGACAGGGGAAATGAGCAGTTCTTC. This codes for CASSSPDRGNEQFF.

The CDR3 region is CSVDRGFEQYF. The CDR3, as DNA: TGCAGCGTTGATCGGGGTTTTGAGCAGTACTTC. The rearrangement links TRBV29-1 to TRBJ2-7, with a weak D call TRBD2 (5 bases). CDR3 length: 11 amino acids. Trimming removed 3 bases at V and 7 bases at J, with 10 bases between. Germline V lookup: CDR1 SQVTM, CDR2 ANQGSEA.

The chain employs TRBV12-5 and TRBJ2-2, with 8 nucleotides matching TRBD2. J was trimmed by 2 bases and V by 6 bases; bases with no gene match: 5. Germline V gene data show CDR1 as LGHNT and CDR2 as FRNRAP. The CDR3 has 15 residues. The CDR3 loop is CASGSGGTNTGELFF. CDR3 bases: TGTGCTAGTGGCTCGGGAGGGACTAACACCGGGGAGCTGTTTTTT.

CDR3 DNA sequence: TGTGCCATCAGTGAGTTAGCGGGAGGGCTTCTAGCCAAAAACATTCAGTACTTC. This codes for CAISELAGGLLAKNIQYF. This rearrangement joins TRBV10-3 to TRBJ2-4; 11 bases are a match to TRBD2. The CDR3 consists of 18 residues. Germline values: CDR1 ENHRY, CDR2 SYGVKD. Germline trimming cut 1 base from V and 0 bases from J; bases unmatched to any gene: 5.

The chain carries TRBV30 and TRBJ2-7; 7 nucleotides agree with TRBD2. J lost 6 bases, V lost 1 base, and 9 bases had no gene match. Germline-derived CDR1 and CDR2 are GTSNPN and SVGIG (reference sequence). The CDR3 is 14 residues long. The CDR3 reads CAWSAKGRGGEQYF. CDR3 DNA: TGTGCCTGGAGTGCAAAGGGGAGGGGAGGCGAGCAGTACTTC.

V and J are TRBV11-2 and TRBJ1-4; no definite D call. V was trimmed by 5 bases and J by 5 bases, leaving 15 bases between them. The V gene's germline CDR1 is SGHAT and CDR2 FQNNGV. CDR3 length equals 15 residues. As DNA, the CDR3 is TGTGCCAGCAGCAGGAACGGGAATGTGAATGAAAAACTGTTTTTT. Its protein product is CASSRNGNVNEKLFF.

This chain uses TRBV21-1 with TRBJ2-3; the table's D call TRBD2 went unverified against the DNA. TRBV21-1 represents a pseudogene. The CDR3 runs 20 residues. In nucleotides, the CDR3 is TGTGCCAGCAGCAAAGTAGGGCTAGCGGGAGGAGGAGAGGGCACAGATACGCAGTATTTT. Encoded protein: CASSKVGLAGGGEGTDTQYF.

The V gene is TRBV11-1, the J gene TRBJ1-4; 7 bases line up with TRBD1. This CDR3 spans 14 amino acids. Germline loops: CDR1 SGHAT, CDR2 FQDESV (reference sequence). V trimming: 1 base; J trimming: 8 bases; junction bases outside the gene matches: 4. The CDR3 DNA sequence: TGTGCCAGCAGCTTAGGAGGGGGCGGCGAAAAACTGTTTTTT. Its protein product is CASSLGGGGEKLFF.

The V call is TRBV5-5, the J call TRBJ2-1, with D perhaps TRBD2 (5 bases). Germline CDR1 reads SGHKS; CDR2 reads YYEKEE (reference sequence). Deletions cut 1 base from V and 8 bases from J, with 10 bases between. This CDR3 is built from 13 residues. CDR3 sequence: CASSLIIGDEQFF. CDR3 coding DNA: TGTGCCAGCAGCTTGATAATCGGGGATGAGCAGTTCTTC.

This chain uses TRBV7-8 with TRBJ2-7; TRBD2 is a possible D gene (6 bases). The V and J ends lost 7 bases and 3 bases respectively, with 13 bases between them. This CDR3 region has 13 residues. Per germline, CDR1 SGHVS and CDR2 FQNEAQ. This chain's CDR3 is CASKDGGFYEQYF. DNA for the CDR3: TGTGCCAGCAAAGACGGGGGTTTCTACGAGCAGTACTTC.

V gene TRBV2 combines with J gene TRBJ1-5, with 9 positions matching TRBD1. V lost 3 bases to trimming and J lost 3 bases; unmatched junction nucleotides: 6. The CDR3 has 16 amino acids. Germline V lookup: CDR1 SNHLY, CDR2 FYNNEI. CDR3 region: CASSDPTGGFNQPQHF. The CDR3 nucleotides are TGTGCCAGCAGTGACCCCACAGGGGGCTTCAATCAGCCCCAGCATTTT.

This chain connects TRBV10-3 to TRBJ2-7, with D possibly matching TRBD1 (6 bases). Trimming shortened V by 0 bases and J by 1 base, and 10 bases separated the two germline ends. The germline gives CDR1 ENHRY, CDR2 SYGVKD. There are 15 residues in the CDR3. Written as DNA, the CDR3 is TGTGCCATCAGTGAGTCGGGGCAGGGGTCCTACGAGCAGTACTTC. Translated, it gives CAISESGQGSYEQYF.

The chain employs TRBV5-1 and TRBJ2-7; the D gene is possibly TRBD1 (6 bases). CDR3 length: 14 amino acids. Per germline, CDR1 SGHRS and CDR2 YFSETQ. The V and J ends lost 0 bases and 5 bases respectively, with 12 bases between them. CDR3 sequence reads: CASSLGGPRDEQYF. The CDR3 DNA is TGCGCCAGCAGCTTGGGGGGGCCCAGAGACGAGCAGTACTTC. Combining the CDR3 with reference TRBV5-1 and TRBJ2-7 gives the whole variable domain KAGVTQTPRYLIKTRGQQVTLSCSPISGHRSVSWYQQTPGQGLQFLFEYFSETQRNKGNFPGRFSGRQFSNSRSEMNVSTLELGDSALYLCASSLGGPRDEQYFGPGTRLTVT.